This T cell receptor beta chain was sequenced in a study of CD8 T cells in ankylosing spondylitis (dated by TCRdb to 2015 to 2018). For context, the study as a whole: T cell receptor beta repertoires were profiled in healthy donors and ankylosing spondylitis patients so that disease-linked TCR variants could be found. In total, the full study cohort was made up of roughly 110 healthy donors and 25 to 30 ankylosing spondylitis patients. Peripheral blood was sampled, and synovial fluid was additionally collected from ankylosing spondylitis patients. Broad study findings and their caveats: Some motif variants were previously reported in synovial fluid and blood of reactive arthritis patients, suggesting common disease-initiation mechanisms. A TCR beta motif of eight highly homologous amino acid variants appeared characteristic of blood from ankylosing spondylitis patients. In peripheral blood, the disease-linked clones were found at relatively low frequencies and had a CD8+ phenotype. The disease-linked clones were reported as significantly enriched in matched synovial fluid samples from ankylosing spondylitis patients.

Looking up the germline V gene yields CDR1 SGHTA and CDR2 FQGNSA. From its cysteine to its phenylalanine, the CDR3 spans 15 amino acids. The retained sequence is limited to the CDR3, 45 bases, with the frame set at the first base. Trimming at the junction amounts to 5 bases on V and 2 bases on J, and the germline ends lie 13 bases apart. Sequenced on an Illumina HiSeq 2500. Quantitative 5'-RACE with molecular barcodes was used to prepare TCR beta libraries. Per the source publication's procedure: Disease-linked TCR variants were identified with a new computational method built on a probabilistic model of VDJ rearrangement. TCRdb reran the public reads through fastp at Q25 and MiXCR, keeping productive beta chains. When rows share a CDR3 protein, they turn into one entry using the most common DNA and genes. These V and J calls originate from TCRdb's pipeline instead of the authors' own analysis. Counted in this sample were roughly 440,000 distinct CDR3 sequences; 17% of them appeared once. Just over 1% of the sample goes to the ten largest clones.

As concerns this clonotype: Its antigen has not been determined. No clone much larger than this one lies a single base away; base qualities are absent.

The sequencing sample was made of blood, either unsorted or a sorted T cell fraction (not recorded which). The sequence derives from a male donor with ankylosing spondylitis. This chain is built from TRBV7-2 and TRBJ1-5; matching of 6 bases hints at TRBD1 as the D gene. The nucleotide sequence is given as TGTGCCAGCAGCGCGCGGGGGCAGGGCAATCAGCCCCAGCATTTT. This encodes CASSARGQGNQPQHF.